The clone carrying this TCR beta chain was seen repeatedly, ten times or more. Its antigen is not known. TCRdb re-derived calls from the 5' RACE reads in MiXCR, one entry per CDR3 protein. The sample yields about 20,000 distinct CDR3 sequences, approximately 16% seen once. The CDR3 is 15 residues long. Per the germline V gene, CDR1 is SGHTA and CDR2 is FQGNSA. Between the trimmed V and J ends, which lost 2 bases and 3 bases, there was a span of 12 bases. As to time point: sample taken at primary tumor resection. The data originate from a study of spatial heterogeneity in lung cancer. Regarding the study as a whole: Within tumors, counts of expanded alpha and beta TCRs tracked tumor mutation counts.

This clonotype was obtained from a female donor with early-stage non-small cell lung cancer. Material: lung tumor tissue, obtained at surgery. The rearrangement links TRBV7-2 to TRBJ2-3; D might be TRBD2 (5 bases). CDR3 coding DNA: TGTGCCAGCAGCTTATGGCGGGTGACGACAGATACGCAGTATTTT. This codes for CASSLWRVTTDTQYF.